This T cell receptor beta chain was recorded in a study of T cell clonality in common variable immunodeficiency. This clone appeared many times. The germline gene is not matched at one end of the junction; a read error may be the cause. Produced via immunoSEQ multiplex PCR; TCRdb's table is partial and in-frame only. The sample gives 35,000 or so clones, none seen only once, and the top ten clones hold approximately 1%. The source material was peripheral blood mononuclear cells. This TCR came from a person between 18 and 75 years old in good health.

The sequenced part of the CDR3 DNA is TGTGCTAGCAGCTTAGGTTTACAGGGGGGGAATGAG. Protein product: CASSLGLQGGNE. In full, the CDR3 is CASSLGLQGGNEQFF. This chain connects TRBV7-7 to TRBJ2-1, with D possibly matching TRBD1 (8 bases). The read terminates 3 residues before the CDR3 end, so the remaining end is supplied by the germline J gene. Germline CDR1 is SSHAT and CDR2 is FNYEAQ (reference sequence). There are 15 residues in the CDR3.